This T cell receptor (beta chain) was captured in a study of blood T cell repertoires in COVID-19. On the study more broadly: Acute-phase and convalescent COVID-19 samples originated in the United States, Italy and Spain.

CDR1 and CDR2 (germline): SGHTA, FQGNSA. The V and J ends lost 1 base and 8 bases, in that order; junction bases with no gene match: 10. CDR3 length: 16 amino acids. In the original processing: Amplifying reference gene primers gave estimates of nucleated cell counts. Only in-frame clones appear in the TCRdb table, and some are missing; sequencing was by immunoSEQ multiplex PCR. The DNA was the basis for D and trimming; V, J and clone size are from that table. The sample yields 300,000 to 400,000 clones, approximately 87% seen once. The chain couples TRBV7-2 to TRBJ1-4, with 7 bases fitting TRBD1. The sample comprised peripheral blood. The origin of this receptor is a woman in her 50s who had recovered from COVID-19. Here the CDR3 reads CASSLVVGQVGEKLFF. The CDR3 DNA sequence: TGTGCCAGCAGCTTAGTGGTAGGACAGGTCGGAGAAAAACTGTTTTTT.